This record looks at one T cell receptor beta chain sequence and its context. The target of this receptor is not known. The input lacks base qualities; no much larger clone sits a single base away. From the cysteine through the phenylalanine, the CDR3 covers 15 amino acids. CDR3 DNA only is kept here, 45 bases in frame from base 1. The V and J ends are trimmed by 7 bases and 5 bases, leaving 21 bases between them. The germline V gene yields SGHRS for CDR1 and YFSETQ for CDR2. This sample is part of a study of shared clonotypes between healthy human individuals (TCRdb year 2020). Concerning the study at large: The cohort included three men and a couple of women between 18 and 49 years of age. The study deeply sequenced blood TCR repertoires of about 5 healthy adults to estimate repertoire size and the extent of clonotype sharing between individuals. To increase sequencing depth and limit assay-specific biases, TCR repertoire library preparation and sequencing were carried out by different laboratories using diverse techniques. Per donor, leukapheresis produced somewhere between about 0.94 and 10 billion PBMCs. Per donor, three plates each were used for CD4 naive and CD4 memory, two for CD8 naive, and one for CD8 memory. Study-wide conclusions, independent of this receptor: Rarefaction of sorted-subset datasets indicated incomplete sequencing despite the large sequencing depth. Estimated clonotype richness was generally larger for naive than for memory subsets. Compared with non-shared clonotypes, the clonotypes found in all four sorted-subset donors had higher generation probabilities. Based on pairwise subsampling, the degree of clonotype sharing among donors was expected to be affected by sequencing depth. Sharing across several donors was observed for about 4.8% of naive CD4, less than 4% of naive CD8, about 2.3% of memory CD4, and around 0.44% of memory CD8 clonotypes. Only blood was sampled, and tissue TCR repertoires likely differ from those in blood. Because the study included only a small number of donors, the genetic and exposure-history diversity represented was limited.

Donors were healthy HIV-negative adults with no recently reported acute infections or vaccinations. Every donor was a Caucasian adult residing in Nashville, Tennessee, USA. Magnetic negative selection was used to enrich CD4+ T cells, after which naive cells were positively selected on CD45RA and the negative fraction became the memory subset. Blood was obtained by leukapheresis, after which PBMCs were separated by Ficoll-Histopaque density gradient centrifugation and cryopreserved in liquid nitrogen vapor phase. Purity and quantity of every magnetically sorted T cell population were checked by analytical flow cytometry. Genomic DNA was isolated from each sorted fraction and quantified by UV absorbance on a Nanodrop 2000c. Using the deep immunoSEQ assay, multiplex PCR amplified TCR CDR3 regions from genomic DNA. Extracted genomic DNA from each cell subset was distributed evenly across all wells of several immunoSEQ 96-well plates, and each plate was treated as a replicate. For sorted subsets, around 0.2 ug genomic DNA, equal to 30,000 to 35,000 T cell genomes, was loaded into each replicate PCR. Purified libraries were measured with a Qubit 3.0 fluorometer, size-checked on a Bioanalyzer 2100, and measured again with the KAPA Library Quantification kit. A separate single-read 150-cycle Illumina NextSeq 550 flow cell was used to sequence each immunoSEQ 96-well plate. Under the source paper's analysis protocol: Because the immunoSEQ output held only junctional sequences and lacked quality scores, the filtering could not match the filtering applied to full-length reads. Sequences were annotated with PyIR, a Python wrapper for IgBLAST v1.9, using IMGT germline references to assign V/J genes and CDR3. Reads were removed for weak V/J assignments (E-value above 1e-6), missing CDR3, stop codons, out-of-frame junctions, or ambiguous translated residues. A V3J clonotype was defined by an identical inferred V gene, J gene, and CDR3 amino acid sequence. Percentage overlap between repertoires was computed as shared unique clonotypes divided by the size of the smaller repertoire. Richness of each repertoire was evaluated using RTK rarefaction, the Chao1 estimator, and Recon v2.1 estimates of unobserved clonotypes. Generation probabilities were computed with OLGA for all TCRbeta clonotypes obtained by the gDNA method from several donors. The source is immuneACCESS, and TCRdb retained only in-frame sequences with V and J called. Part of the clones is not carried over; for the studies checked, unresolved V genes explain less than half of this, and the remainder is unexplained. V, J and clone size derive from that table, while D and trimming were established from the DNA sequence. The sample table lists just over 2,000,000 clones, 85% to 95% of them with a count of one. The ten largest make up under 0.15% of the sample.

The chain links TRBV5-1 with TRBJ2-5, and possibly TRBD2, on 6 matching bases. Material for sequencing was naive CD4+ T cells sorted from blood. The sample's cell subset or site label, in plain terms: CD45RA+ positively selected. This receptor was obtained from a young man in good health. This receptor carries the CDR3 CASSPGLRGLETQYF. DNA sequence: TGCGCCAGCTCACCGGGACTCCGGGGGTTGGAGACCCAGTACTTC.